The rows below give T cell receptor beta chains drawn from one sample of a study of T cell changes during pregnancy in multiple sclerosis. The table came from immunoSEQ multiplex PCR; TCRdb's copy has only in-frame clones and leaves some out. The sample shows about 70,000 clones, less than 95% of them seen only once. The sequences come from peripheral blood, collected in the third trimester of pregnancy. The receptor set was obtained from a female donor with multiple sclerosis, enrolled in a pregnancy study. CDR3s include the opening cysteine and the closing phenylalanine or tryptophan. The order of the fields is V gene, CDR3 protein.

V gene: TRBV7-6; CDR3 protein: CASSLGGTGVGGSQPQHF
V gene: TRBV6-6; CDR3 protein: CASTLDRGRPEAFF
V gene: TRBV9; CDR3 protein: CASSVAPRDGNTIYF
V gene: TRBV5-8; CDR3 protein: CASSFQGSNNQPQHF
V gene: TRBV7-2; CDR3 protein: CASSLAPAADTQYF
V gene: TRBV11-2; CDR3 protein: CASSLDLFGGAQEAFF
V gene: TRBV4-1; CDR3 protein: CASSQAPGGNQPQHF
V gene: TRBV7-9; CDR3 protein: CASSLVRGDRDYEQYF
V gene: TRBV4-3; CDR3 protein: CASSQETGWSGLYGYTF
V gene: TRBV11-2; CDR3 protein: CASSLSSGGSVEQYF
V gene: TRBV7-9; CDR3 protein: CASSLGTFGRYTF
V gene: TRBV27; CDR3 protein: CASSYGTENTEAFF
V gene: TRBV5-1; CDR3 protein: CASSSAGNSYNSPLHF
V gene: TRBV19; CDR3 protein: CASSITGTAQETQYF
V gene: TRBV27; CDR3 protein: CASSSRTGGNEQFF
V gene: TRBV7-3; CDR3 protein: CASRFSGTYTGELFF
V gene: TRBV12-5; CDR3 protein: CASGLVREAEAFF
V gene: TRBV19; CDR3 protein: CATGDRGINQPQHF
V gene: TRBV19; CDR3 protein: CASVTGGGAGELFF
V gene: TRBV29-1; CDR3 protein: CSVEIGYGYTF
V gene: TRBV7-2; CDR3 protein: CASSLEPTALAQPQHF
V gene: TRBV4-3; CDR3 protein: CASSQDAAMNTEAFF
V gene: TRBV9; CDR3 protein: CASSVVPGGSYTGELFF
V gene: TRBV30; CDR3 protein: CAWSRTGRVYNEQFF
V gene: TRBV6-5; CDR3 protein: CASTAQGTPYEQYF
V gene: TRBV9; CDR3 protein: CASSLGGPSTDTQYF
V gene: TRBV2; CDR3 protein: CASRRTGGYQPQHF
V gene: TRBV6-5; CDR3 protein: CASTQSGAGVGYTF
V gene: TRBV5-1; CDR3 protein: CASSLVPVKLHEKLFF
V gene: TRBV5-6; CDR3 protein: CASSPLPSGGTDTQYF
V gene: TRBV5-4; CDR3 protein: CASSLAGRQETQYF
V gene: TRBV11-2; CDR3 protein: CASSDRRGRNEQYF
V gene: TRBV29-1; CDR3 protein: CSVAASSYNEQFF
V gene: TRBV19; CDR3 protein: CASTLTGGRQPQHF
V gene: TRBV6-1; CDR3 protein: CASSEWRAGEKLFF
V gene: TRBV7-9; CDR3 protein: CASSLPNQPQHF
V gene: TRBV9; CDR3 protein: CASSATTGSGANVLTF
V gene: TRBV2; CDR3 protein: CASRAKRDSMNTEAFF
V gene: TRBV15; CDR3 protein: CATSRGGRNQPQHF
V gene: TRBV5-4; CDR3 protein: CASSLGPSGGRSYEQYF
V gene: TRBV12-5; CDR3 protein: CASALTSGGRRGEQYF
V gene: TRBV11-3; CDR3 protein: CASSYGQGANTGELFF
V gene: TRBV10-3; CDR3 protein: CAIRDSGGGYNEQFF
V gene: TRBV2; CDR3 protein: CASGRDRGRGEKLFF
V gene: TRBV6-6; CDR3 protein: CASRRQGDQPQHF
V gene: TRBV5-1; CDR3 protein: CASSFYRVLNSPLHF
V gene: TRBV11-2; CDR3 protein: CASSLGGGPQHF
V gene: TRBV7-9; CDR3 protein: CASDQGGTEAFF
V gene: TRBV5-1; CDR3 protein: CASSYDASSYEQYF
V gene: TRBV9; CDR3 protein: CASSVRGGEGANVLTF
V gene: TRBV11-3; CDR3 protein: CASSGQGNTEAFF
V gene: TRBV6-1; CDR3 protein: CASSLQGNLNNEQFF
V gene: TRBV4-1; CDR3 protein: CASSQDIGGNYGYTF
V gene: TRBV9; CDR3 protein: CASTPGGSVSYEQYF
V gene: TRBV9; CDR3 protein: CASSVGSLAGVETQYF